The next 20 T cell receptor beta chains were all read from a single sample in a study of coeliac disease. Generated by immunoSEQ multiplex PCR, the TCRdb table keeps only in-frame clones and is missing some. The sample consists of about 3,700 clones, 69% of them appearing once. The sequenced sample consisted of intraepithelial lymphocytes from the gut. Source of these receptors: a man between 25 and 39 years old with celiac disease.

The J gene is TRBJ1-4, the V gene TRBV9, with 9 bases aligning to TRBD1. The CDR3 runs 19 residues. V lost 3 bases and J lost 7; bases outside the gene matches: 19. Germline loops: CDR1 SGDLS, CDR2 YYNGEE. The CDR3 is CASSGKDRGQGGGSEKLFF. DNA of the CDR3: TGTGCCAGCAGCGGCAAAGACAGGGGACAGGGAGGAGGAAGTGAAAAACTGTTTTTT.

This clone was counted a few times. The rearrangement links TRBV6-1 to TRBJ2-7, with TRBD2 identical over 7 bases. Germline values: CDR1 MNHNS, CDR2 SASEGT. The CDR3 runs 16 residues. V dropped 0 bases and J dropped 3; count of bases not matched to a gene: 8. CDR3 in amino acids: CASSEAAAGVLYEQYF. CDR3 in DNA: TGTGCCAGCAGTGAAGCGGCGGCGGGAGTTCTCTACGAGCAGTACTTC.

V gene TRBV13 combines with J gene TRBJ1-2, with 9 positions matching TRBD1. Germline values: CDR1 PRHDT, CDR2 FYEKMQ (reference sequence). The V and J ends lost 1 base and 0 bases, in that order; junction bases with no gene match: 12. This CDR3 has 19 residues. The CDR3: CASSLEFGQGPLPNYGYTF. CDR3 coding DNA: TGTGCCAGCAGCTTAGAGTTTGGACAGGGGCCCCTCCCTAACTATGGCTACACCTTC. Based on the CDR3 plus reference TRBV13 and TRBJ1-2, the full variable domain is AAGVIQSPRHLIKEKRETATLKCYPIPRHDTVYWYQQGPGQDPQFLISFYEKMQSDKGSIPDRFSAQQFSDYHSELNMSSLELGDSALYFCASSLEFGQGPLPNYGYTFGSGTRLTVV.

V gene TRBV30 combines with J gene TRBJ1-1; TRBD1 aligns across 9 bases. J gave up 5 bases and V 7 bases, and 11 bases lay outside the gene matches. CDR1 is GTSNPN, CDR2 SVGIG, per germline (reference sequence). The CDR3 contains 14 residues. The chain's CDR3 is CAYHRGPTVTEAFF. CDR3 nucleotides: TGTGCCTACCACAGGGGGCCGACGGTTACTGAAGCTTTCTTT.

To note about this clone: The junction does not match germline at one end; this may be a read error. The J gene is TRBJ2-1, the V gene TRBV9; 10 bases agree with TRBD2. In germline, CDR1 is SGDLS, CDR2 YYNGEE. The CDR3 spans 14 residues. This chain's CDR3 is CASSVTSGIGGFLF. The CDR3, as DNA: TGTGCCAGCAGCGTAACTAGCGGGATAGGGGGCTTCCTCTTC.

This chain joins TRBV4-3 and TRBJ2-5; 7 bases fit TRBD1. J was trimmed by 2 bases and V by 0 bases; bases with no gene match: 3. Germline V gene lookup returns CDR1 LGHNA and CDR2 YSLEER. This CDR3 comprises 15 residues. This CDR3 reads CASSQEGRGQETQYF. DNA of the CDR3: TGCGCCAGCAGCCAAGAAGGCAGGGGGCAAGAGACCCAGTACTTC.

This chain uses TRBV7-8 with TRBJ2-3; D might be TRBD2 (5 bases). Trimming pared 5 bases from V and 4 bases from J, leaving 13 bases between. The CDR3 totals 14 residues. Germline V CDR1 and CDR2: SGHVS, FQNEAQ. This CDR3 is CASSPGGLADTQYF. CDR3 nucleotides: TGTGCCAGCAGCCCAGGAGGACTCGCAGATACGCAGTATTTT.

The V and J genes are TRBV30 and TRBJ1-1, with TRBD1 matching 8 bases. V lost 2 bases and J lost 3; bases outside the gene matches: 5. CDR1 is GTSNPN, CDR2 SVGIG, per germline (reference sequence). This CDR3 spans 14 amino acids. CDR3 protein: CAWSPSDRDTEAFF. As DNA, the CDR3 is TGTGCCTGGAGTCCATCGGACAGGGACACTGAAGCTTTCTTT.

The rearrangement joins TRBV28 to TRBJ1-2, with 9 bases identical to TRBD1. V lost 6 bases, J lost 12 bases, and 14 bases stayed unmatched. CDR3 length equals 14 residues. Germline lookup yields CDR1 MDHEN and CDR2 SYDVKM. CDR3 sequence reads: CASSMGQGTSQNTF. The CDR3 DNA follows: TGTGCCAGCAGCATGGGACAGGGAACCTCCCAAAACACCTTC.

The CDR3 sequence: CASSLGAGGPYEQYF. As DNA, the CDR3 is TGTGCCAGCAGCTTGGGGGCAGGGGGCCCCTACGAGCAGTACTTC. This chain joins TRBV5-8 and TRBJ2-7; 8 nucleotides line up with TRBD1. The V segment lost 0 bases and the J segment 2 bases; nucleotides outside the gene matches: 4. The CDR3 runs to 15 residues. CDR1 is SGHTS, CDR2 YDEGEE, per germline.

The V call is TRBV16, the J call TRBJ2-4; a possible D gene is TRBD2 (6 bases). The CDR3 contains 14 residues. V was pared by 0 bases and J by 5 bases, with 8 bases between. Per germline, CDR1 KGHSY and CDR2 FQNENV. The DNA for the CDR3 is TGTGCCAGCAGCCAATCGTCGGGGGAAAACATTCAGTACTTC. Translation gives CASSQSSGENIQYF.

This chain links TRBV7-6 with TRBJ2-7; 12 bases are a match to TRBD1. Trimming at V came to 6 bases and at J to 3 bases, leaving 6 bases not matched to a gene. CDR3 length: 15 amino acids. The germline V gene encodes CDR1 SGHVS and CDR2 FNYEAQ. The CDR3 DNA is TGTGCCAGCAGACCGGGACAGGGGGCGTTCTACGAGCAGTACTTC. Translated: CASRPGQGAFYEQYF.

The V and J genes are TRBV15 and TRBJ2-1; D remains ambiguous. Germline loops: CDR1 LNHNV, CDR2 YYDKDF (reference sequence). V was cut by 1 base and J by 6 bases, with 4 bases left in between. This CDR3 is 12 amino acids long. The CDR3 protein is CATSRASNEQFF. DNA for the CDR3: TGTGCCACCAGCAGAGCGTCCAATGAGCAGTTCTTC. Complete variable domain (other parts from reference TRBV15 and TRBJ2-1): DAMVIQNPRYQVTQFGKPVTLSCSQTLNHNVMYWYQQKSSQAPKLLFHYYDKDFNNEADTPDNFQSRRPNTSFCFLDIRSPGLGDTAMYLCATSRASNEQFFGPGTRLTVL.

This sequence joins TRBV5-1 and TRBJ2-7; D is perhaps TRBD2 (5 bases). V gave up 2 bases and J gave up 1 base, with 10 bases separating them. Germline assignment: CDR1 SGHRS and CDR2 YFSETQ. The CDR3 covers 14 residues. This CDR3 reads CASSFSPGSYEQYF. The DNA for the CDR3 is TGCGCCAGCAGCTTCTCACCGGGGTCCTACGAGCAGTACTTC.

This chain links TRBV28 with TRBJ1-4, with a possible D match to TRBD1 (5 bases). The V gene's germline CDR1 is MDHEN and CDR2 SYDVKM. V lost 5 bases and J lost 6, with 13 bases in between. This CDR3 has 14 amino acids. CDR3 DNA sequence: TGTGCCAGCAGTCGCGGGGCCGAGGATGAAAAACTGTTTTTT. Its protein product is CASSRGAEDEKLFF.

This clone was counted a few times. J is TRBJ2-2 and V is TRBV5-1; 14 nucleotides agree with TRBD2. Germline CDR1 is SGHRS and CDR2 is YFSETQ. This CDR3 has 18 residues. V was clipped by 9 bases and J by 2 bases; unmatched bases: 12. The DNA for the CDR3 is TGCGCCACCCGGACTAGCGGGGGGCTTAAACTTAACACCGGGGAGCTGTTTTTT. This codes for CATRTSGGLKLNTGELFF.

As concerns this clone: A read error may produce the germline difference seen at one junction end. The chain carries TRBV28 and TRBJ1-2; 11 nucleotides align to TRBD1. Germline V lookup: CDR1 MDHEN, CDR2 SYDVKM. The CDR3 has 15 residues. The CDR3 here is CASSRTGGSIYDYTF. The CDR3 bases are TGTGCCAGCAGCCGGACAGGGGGCTCCATCTATGACTACACCTTC.

The gene calls are TRBV29-1 and TRBJ2-7; TRBD2 matches at 12 bases. CDR3 length: 14 residues. V shed 5 bases and J 2 bases; nucleotides not matched to a gene: 4. Germline CDR1 and CDR2: SQVTM and ANQGSEA. CDR3 sequence reads: CSVSGLAGPYEQYF. In nucleotides, the CDR3 is TGCAGCGTTAGCGGACTAGCGGGACCCTACGAGCAGTACTTC.

The chain couples TRBV10-3 to TRBJ2-3, with 10 bases aligning to TRBD1. After removal of 5 bases from V and 2 bases from J, the junction contained 10 bases not matched to a gene. Germline CDR1 and CDR2: ENHRY and SYGVKD. CDR3 length: 17 residues. The CDR3 nucleotides are TGTGCCATCAGTTACAAGGGGACAGGGGCGTCCACAGATACGCAGTATTTT. Amino acids: CAISYKGTGASTDTQYF.

This chain links TRBV29-1 with TRBJ1-2; maybe TRBD1 (6 bases). The CDR3 consists of 13 residues. Trimming pared 6 bases from V and 5 bases from J, leaving 16 bases between. Germline values: CDR1 SQVTM, CDR2 ANQGSEA. CDR3 in amino acids: CSVDRDMGYGYTF. DNA for the CDR3: TGCAGCGTGGACCGGGACATGGGGTATGGCTACACCTTC.